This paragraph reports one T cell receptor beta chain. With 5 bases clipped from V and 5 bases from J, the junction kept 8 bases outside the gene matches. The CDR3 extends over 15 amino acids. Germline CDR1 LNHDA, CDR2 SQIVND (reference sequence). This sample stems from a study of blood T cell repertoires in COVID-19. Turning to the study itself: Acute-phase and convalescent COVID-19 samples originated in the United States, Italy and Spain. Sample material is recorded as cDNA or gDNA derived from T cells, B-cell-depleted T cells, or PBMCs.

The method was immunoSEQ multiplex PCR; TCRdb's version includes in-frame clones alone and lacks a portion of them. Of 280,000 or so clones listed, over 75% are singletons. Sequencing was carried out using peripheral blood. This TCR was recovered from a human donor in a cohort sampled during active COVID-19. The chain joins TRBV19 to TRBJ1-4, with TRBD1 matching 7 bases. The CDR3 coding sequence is TGTGCCAGTAGTGGGATCCGGACAGGAAATGAAAAACTGTTTTTT. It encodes CASSGIRTGNEKLFF.